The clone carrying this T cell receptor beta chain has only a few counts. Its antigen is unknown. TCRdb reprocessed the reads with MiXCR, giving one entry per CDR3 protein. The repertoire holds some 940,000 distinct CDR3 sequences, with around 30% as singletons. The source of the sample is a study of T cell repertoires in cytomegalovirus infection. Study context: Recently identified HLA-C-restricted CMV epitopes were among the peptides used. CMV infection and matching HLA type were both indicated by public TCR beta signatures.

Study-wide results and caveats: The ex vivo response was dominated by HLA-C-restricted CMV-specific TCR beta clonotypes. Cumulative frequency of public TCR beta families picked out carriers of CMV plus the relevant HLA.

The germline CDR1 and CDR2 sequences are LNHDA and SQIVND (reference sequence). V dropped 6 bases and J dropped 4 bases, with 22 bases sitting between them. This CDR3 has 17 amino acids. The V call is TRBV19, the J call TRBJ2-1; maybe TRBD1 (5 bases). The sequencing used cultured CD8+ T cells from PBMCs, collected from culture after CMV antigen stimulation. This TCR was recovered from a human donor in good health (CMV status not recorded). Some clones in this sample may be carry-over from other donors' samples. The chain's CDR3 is CASRDRVQGPGYNEQFF. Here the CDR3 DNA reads TGTGCCAGTAGGGACCGCGTCCAGGGTCCGGGTTACAATGAGCAGTTCTTC.